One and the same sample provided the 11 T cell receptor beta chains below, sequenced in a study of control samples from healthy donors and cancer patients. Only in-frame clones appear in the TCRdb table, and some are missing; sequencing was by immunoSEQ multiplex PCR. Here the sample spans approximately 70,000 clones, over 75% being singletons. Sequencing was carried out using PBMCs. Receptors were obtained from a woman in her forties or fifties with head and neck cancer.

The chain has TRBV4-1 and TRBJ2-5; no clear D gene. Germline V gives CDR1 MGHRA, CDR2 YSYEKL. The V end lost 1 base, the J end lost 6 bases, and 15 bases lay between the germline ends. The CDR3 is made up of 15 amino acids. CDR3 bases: TGCGCCAGCAGCCAAGCTTTGACACCCCATCAGACCCAGTACTTC. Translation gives CASSQALTPHQTQYF.

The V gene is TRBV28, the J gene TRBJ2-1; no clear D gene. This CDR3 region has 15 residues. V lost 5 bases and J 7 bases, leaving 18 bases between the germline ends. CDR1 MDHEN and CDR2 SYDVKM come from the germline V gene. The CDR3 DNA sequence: TGTGCCAGCAGTCCCTTCGGAAGGGTGGGAAATGAGCAGTTCTTC. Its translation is CASSPFGRVGNEQFF.

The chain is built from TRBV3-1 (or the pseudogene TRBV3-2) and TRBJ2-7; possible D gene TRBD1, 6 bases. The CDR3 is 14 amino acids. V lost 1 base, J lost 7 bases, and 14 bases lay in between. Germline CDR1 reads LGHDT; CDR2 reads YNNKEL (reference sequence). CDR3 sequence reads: CASSQGGWGPEQYF. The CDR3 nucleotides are TGTGCCAGCAGCCAAGGGGGATGGGGGCCGGAGCAGTACTTC.

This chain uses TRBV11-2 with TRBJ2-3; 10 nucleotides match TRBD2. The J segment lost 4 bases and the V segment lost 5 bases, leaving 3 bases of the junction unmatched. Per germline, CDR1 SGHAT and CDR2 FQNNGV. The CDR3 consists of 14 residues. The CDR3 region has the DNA TGTGCCAGCAGCCCCGGGACTAGCGCAGATACGCAGTATTTT. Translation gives CASSPGTSADTQYF.

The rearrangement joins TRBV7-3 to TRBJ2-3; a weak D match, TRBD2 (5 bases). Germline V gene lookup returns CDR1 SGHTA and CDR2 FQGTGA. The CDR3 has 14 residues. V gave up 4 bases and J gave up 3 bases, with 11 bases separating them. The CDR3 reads CASSSAGGTDTQYF. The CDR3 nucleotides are TGTGCCAGCAGCTCGGCAGGAGGAACAGATACGCAGTATTTT.

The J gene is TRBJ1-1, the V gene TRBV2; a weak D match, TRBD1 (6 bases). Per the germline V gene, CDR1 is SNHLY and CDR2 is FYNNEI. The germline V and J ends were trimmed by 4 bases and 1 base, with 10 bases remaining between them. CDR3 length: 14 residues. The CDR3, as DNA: TGTGCCAGCAGTGTCATAGGGGGGAACACTGAAGCTTTCTTT. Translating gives CASSVIGGNTEAFF.

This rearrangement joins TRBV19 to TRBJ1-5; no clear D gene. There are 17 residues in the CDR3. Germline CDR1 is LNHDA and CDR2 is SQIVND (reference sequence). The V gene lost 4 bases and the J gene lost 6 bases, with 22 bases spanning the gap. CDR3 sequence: CASSSSGRRTSIQPQHF. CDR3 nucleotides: TGTGCCAGTAGTAGTTCCGGTAGGAGAACCTCAATTCAGCCCCAGCATTTT.

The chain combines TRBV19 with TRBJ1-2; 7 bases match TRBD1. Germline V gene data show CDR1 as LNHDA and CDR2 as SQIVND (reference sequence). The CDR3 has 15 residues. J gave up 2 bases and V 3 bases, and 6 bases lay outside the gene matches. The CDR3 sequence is CASSIYMGQNYGYTF. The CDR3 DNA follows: TGTGCCAGTAGTATTTATATGGGACAGAACTATGGCTACACCTTC.

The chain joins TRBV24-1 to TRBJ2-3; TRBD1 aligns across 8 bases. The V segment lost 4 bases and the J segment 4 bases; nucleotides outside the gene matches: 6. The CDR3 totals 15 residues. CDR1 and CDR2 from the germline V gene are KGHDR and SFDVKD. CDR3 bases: TGTGCCACCAGTGAGGCGGACAGGGTAGCAGATACGCAGTATTTT. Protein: CATSEADRVADTQYF.

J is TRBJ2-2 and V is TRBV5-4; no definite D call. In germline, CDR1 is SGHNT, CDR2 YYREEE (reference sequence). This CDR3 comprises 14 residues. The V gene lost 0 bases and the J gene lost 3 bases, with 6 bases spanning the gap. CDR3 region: CASSLDRDTGELFF. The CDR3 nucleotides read TGTGCCAGCAGCTTGGACAGAGACACCGGGGAGCTGTTTTTT.

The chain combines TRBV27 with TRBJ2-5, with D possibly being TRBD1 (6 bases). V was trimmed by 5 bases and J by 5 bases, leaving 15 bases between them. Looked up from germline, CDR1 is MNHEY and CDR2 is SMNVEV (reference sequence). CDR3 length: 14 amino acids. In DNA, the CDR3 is TGTGCCAGCAGTACAGGGACCGTTCTGGAGACCCAGTACTTC. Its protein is CASSTGTVLETQYF.